This entry lists 3 T cell receptor beta chains sequenced from one sample in a study of shared clonotypes between healthy human individuals. Naivety among CD8 cells was defined by CD45RO negativity and positive CCR7 selection, thereby excluding terminally differentiated effector memory CD45RA+ cells. Some clones are missing from TCRdb's copy, which holds only in-frame ones; the method was immunoSEQ multiplex PCR. The data contain about 2.1 million clones, over 85% of them singletons. Sequenced material: naive CD8+ T cells from PBMCs. These receptor sequences come from a man younger than 35 in good health. Some clones in this sample may be carry-over from other donors' samples.

The chain has TRBV15 and TRBJ1-1; D gene uncertain. The CDR3 spans 16 residues. With 3 bases removed from V and 0 bases from J, the gap between germline ends came to 14 bases. Germline assignment: CDR1 LNHNV and CDR2 YYDKDF (reference sequence). CDR3 in DNA: TGTGCCACCAGCAGCGTCCGACTGGCCATGAACACTGAAGCTTTCTTT. It translates to CATSSVRLAMNTEAFF. Filled out from reference TRBV15 and TRBJ1-1, the complete variable domain reads DAMVIQNPRYQVTQFGKPVTLSCSQTLNHNVMYWYQQKSSQAPKLLFHYYDKDFNNEADTPDNFQSRRPNTSFCFLDIRSPGLGDTAMYLCATSSVRLAMNTEAFFGQGTRLTVV.

The chain couples TRBV4-2 to TRBJ2-7; 16 positions agree with TRBD2. V shed 5 bases and J 6 bases; nucleotides not matched to a gene: 13. This CDR3 is 18 amino acids long. Germline-derived CDR1 and CDR2 are LGHNA and YNFKEQ. This chain's CDR3 is CASSERPGTSGRASEQYF. The CDR3 bases are TGTGCCAGCAGCGAACGTCCCGGGACTAGCGGGAGGGCCTCCGAGCAGTACTTC.

V and J are TRBV5-5 and TRBJ1-3; 9 bases match TRBD1. This CDR3 region has 19 residues. Germline V CDR1 and CDR2: SGHKS, YYEKEE (reference sequence). J lost 0 bases, V lost 4 bases, and 14 bases had no gene match. The CDR3 nucleotides are TGTGCCAGCAGCATTTTCCCGGGACAGGGTTGGAGCTCTGGAAACACCATATATTTT. Translating gives CASSIFPGQGWSSGNTIYF.